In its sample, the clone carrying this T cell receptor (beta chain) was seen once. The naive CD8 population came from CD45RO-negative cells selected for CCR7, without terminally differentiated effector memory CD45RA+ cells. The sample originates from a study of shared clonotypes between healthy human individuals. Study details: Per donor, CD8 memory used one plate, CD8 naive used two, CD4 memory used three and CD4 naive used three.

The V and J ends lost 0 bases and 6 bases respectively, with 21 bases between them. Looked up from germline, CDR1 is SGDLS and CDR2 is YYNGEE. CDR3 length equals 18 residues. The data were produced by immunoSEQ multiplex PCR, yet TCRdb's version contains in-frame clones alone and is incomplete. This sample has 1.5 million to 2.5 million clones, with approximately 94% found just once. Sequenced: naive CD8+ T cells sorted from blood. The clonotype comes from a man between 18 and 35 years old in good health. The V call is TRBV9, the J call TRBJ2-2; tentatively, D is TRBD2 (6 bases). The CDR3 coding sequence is TGTGCCAGCAGCGTAGGATTGGAAGGGGCAGGGAGGCCCGGGGAGCTGTTTTTT. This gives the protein CASSVGLEGAGRPGELFF.